What follows are 21 T cell receptor beta chains derived from one specimen sequenced in a study of T cells in Graves' hyperthyroidism and ophthalmopathy. From RNA transcripts, TCR beta CDR3 regions were amplified. The HTBI set primed first-round TCR CDR3 RT-PCR. TCRdb re-called the multiplex PCR reads with MiXCR, one entry per CDR3 protein. The table lists hundreds of thousands of distinct CDR3 sequences, around 13% of them singletons, with approximately 14% in the top ten. The specimen was blood. All receptors derive from a woman between 40 and 50 years old with Graves' hyperthyroidism.

This clonotype turned up a few times. The chain employs TRBV10-3 and TRBJ1-3; 8 positions agree with TRBD1. The CDR3 covers 18 residues. Germline loops: CDR1 ENHRY, CDR2 SYGVKD. V was pared by 0 bases and J by 0 bases, with 7 bases of the junction left unmatched. Here the CDR3 reads CAISESAGQGSSGNTIYF. The CDR3 coding sequence is TGTGCCATCAGTGAGTCGGCCGGACAGGGAAGCTCTGGAAACACCATATATTTT.

This clonotype was observed many times. The V call is TRBV5-8, the J call TRBJ1-1, with D possibly being TRBD1 (5 bases). V shed 2 bases and J shed 5 bases, with 13 bases lying between them. This CDR3 comprises 14 residues. Germline V gives CDR1 SGHTS, CDR2 YDEGEE. The CDR3, as DNA: TGTGCCAGCAGCTTTGTCAGGGCGGGAACTGAAGCTTTCTTT. Its translation is CASSFVRAGTEAFF.

This clonotype was detected a few times. This chain joins TRBV9 and TRBJ2-7; D is undetermined. The CDR3 totals 15 residues. In germline, CDR1 is SGDLS, CDR2 YYNGEE. V lost 0 bases, J lost 4 bases, and 14 bases lay in between. The CDR3 sequence: CASSVGPADEYEQYF. CDR3 bases: TGTGCCAGCAGCGTAGGACCGGCAGACGAGTACGAGCAGTACTTC.

This clonotype was counted at least ten times. This rearrangement joins TRBV28 to TRBJ1-3, with D unresolved. Germline lookup yields CDR1 MDHEN and CDR2 SYDVKM. This CDR3 contains 11 residues. Trimming removed 7 bases from V and 9 bases from J, with 10 bases in between. Here the CDR3 reads CASNRGFTIYF. The CDR3 DNA reads TGTGCCAGCAATCGCGGTTTCACCATATATTTT.

Concerning this clonotype: A much larger clone differs from this one at a single base, so this may be a read error. The V call is TRBV25-1, the J call TRBJ2-3; D gene uncertain. The CDR3 covers 10 residues. Trimming pared 7 bases from V and 4 bases from J, leaving 3 bases between. The V gene's germline CDR1 is MGHDK and CDR2 SYGVNS. As DNA, the CDR3 is TGTGCCAGCAAAGCAGATACGCAGTATTTT. This codes for CASKADTQYF.

The chain has TRBV7-3 and TRBJ2-5; 16 nucleotides match TRBD2. Unmatched junction bases numbered 2, after V lost 2 bases and J lost 5 bases. This CDR3 region has 16 residues. Per germline, CDR1 SGHTA and CDR2 FQGTGA. This CDR3 reads CASSLGTSGGGETQYF. CDR3 in DNA: TGTGCCAGCAGCTTAGGGACTAGCGGGGGGGGGGAGACCCAGTACTTC.

This clonotype has ten or more counts. The chain couples TRBV7-3 to TRBJ2-3; 12 nucleotides align to TRBD2. CDR3 length: 16 residues. J gave up 4 bases and V 5 bases, and 7 bases lay outside the gene matches. Germline-derived CDR1 and CDR2 are SGHTA and FQGTGA. The CDR3 sequence is CASSLGLAGSPDTQYF. The CDR3 coding sequence is TGTGCCAGCAGCCTAGGACTAGCGGGATCCCCAGATACGCAGTATTTT.

This clonotype was found many times. The chain links TRBV3-1 to TRBJ2-3, with D perhaps TRBD2 (5 bases). The CDR3 is 15 residues long. Germline V lookup: CDR1 LGHDT, CDR2 YNNKEL (reference sequence). Deletions cut 7 bases from V and 2 bases from J, with 16 bases between. DNA for the CDR3: TGTGCCAGCAACACCCCCGGAGGCCACACAGATACGCAGTATTTT. It specifies CASNTPGGHTDTQYF.

This clonotype was seen at least ten times. This chain connects TRBV28 to TRBJ2-7; TRBD2 aligns across 9 bases. V lost 6 bases to trimming and J lost 2 bases; unmatched junction nucleotides: 8. The CDR3 sequence is 15 residues long. Per germline, CDR1 MDHEN and CDR2 SYDVKM. CDR3 protein: CASSRSGRPPYEQYF. The CDR3 DNA is TGTGCCAGCAGCCGTAGCGGGAGACCCCCCTACGAGCAGTACTTC.

This clonotype was counted a few times. The chain employs TRBV5-5 and TRBJ2-2; D might be TRBD2 (6 bases). CDR1 is SGHKS, CDR2 YYEKEE, per germline (reference sequence). Trimming took 0 bases from V and 0 from J, leaving 12 bases between them. The CDR3 totals 17 residues. The CDR3 nucleotides read TGTGCCAGCAGCTTGGCCCGGGACTTCGCGAACACCGGGGAGCTGTTTTTT. Its protein product is CASSLARDFANTGELFF.

This clonotype was seen repeatedly, ten times or more. This rearrangement joins TRBV5-1 to TRBJ2-3; 11 bases match TRBD2. This CDR3 has 15 residues. The germline V gene has CDR1 SGHRS and CDR2 YFSETQ. J was trimmed by 2 bases and V by 3 bases; bases with no gene match: 2. The CDR3 DNA sequence: TGCGCCAGCAGCTCGGGACTAGCGGCCACAGATACGCAGTATTTT. Translated: CASSSGLAATDTQYF.

This clonotype occurred a few times. The rearrangement joins TRBV19 to TRBJ2-2, with D possibly being TRBD1 or TRBD2 (5 bases each). The CDR3 runs to 17 residues. The V end lost 5 bases, the J end lost 1 base, and 17 bases lay between the germline ends. The V gene's germline CDR1 is LNHDA and CDR2 SQIVND (reference sequence). CDR3 nucleotide sequence: TGTGCCAGTAGTCTCACCCCTCGGGGCAGGAACACCGGGGAGCTGTTTTTT. It translates to CASSLTPRGRNTGELFF.

Many counts were recorded for this clonotype. V usage is TRBV7-9 and J usage is TRBJ2-5; TRBD1 matches 10 bases. V lost 2 bases to trimming and J lost 2 bases; unmatched junction nucleotides: 2. The CDR3 is 15 amino acids. The V gene's germline CDR1 is SEHNR and CDR2 FQNEAQ (reference sequence). The CDR3 spells CASSLLDRGQETQYF. The DNA of the CDR3 is TGTGCCAGCAGCTTATTGGACAGGGGGCAAGAGACCCAGTACTTC.

This clonotype was seen a few times. The chain carries TRBV28 and TRBJ2-1, with 10 bases lining up with TRBD2. V shed 2 bases, J shed 10 bases, and the junction held 5 bases outside the gene matches. The length of the CDR3 is 14 residues. CDR1 MDHEN and CDR2 SYDVKM come from the germline V gene. The CDR3 reads CASSLPSGREEQFF. CDR3 nucleotide sequence: TGTGCCAGCAGTTTACCTAGCGGGAGAGAAGAGCAGTTCTTC.

This clonotype came up many times. A read error may account for a junction end that differs from germline. This rearrangement joins TRBV29-1 to TRBJ2-7; 9 nucleotides agree with TRBD1. Germline assignment: CDR1 SQVTM and CDR2 ANQGSEA. CDR3 length equals 15 residues. The CDR3 here is CSVEGPGQGRYEQYF. CDR3 sequence (DNA): TGCAGCGTGGAAGGTCCGGGACAGGGTCGTTACGAGCAGTACTTC.

The chain employs TRBV27 and TRBJ2-7; 14 nucleotides align to TRBD2. This CDR3 is built from 13 residues. CDR1 and CDR2 from the germline V gene are MNHEY and SMNVEV (reference sequence). J lost 7 bases, V lost 8 bases, and 4 bases had no gene match. The CDR3 sequence is CASGTSGSSEQYF. The CDR3 DNA reads as TGTGCCAGCGGGACTAGCGGGAGTAGTGAGCAGTACTTC.

This chain connects TRBV6-1 to TRBJ1-5, with D perhaps TRBD1 (5 bases). CDR1 and CDR2 from the germline V gene are MNHNS and SASEGT. The CDR3 runs to 15 residues. Trimming took 2 bases from V and 5 from J, leaving 13 bases between them. CDR3 sequence reads: CASSELSGGYQPQHF. The DNA of the CDR3 is TGTGCCAGCAGTGAACTGTCGGGGGGTTATCAGCCCCAGCATTTT.

The chain employs TRBV13 and TRBJ2-3; 12 bases match TRBD2. The CDR3 runs 18 residues. V gave up 2 bases and J gave up 2 bases; unmatched junction bases: 8. CDR1 is PRHDT and CDR2 is FYEKMQ in the germline V gene (reference sequence). The CDR3 DNA is TGTGCCAGCAGCTTAACCGGGGCTAGCGGGGGGGCCACAGATACGCAGTATTTT. Translation gives CASSLTGASGGATDTQYF.

This clonotype was detected many times. The rearrangement links TRBV29-1 to TRBJ2-1; a possible D gene is TRBD2 (6 bases). This CDR3 comprises 13 residues. Germline V gives CDR1 SQVTM, CDR2 ANQGSEA. Deletions cut 2 bases from V and 7 bases from J, with 12 bases between. The CDR3 loop is CSVESGARNEQFF. CDR3 DNA sequence: TGCAGCGTTGAATCGGGAGCTAGGAATGAGCAGTTCTTC.

The chain combines TRBV7-2 with TRBJ2-2; D is uncertain. CDR1 is SGHTA and CDR2 is FQGNSA in the germline V gene. The CDR3 loop spans 18 amino acids. Trimming removed 1 base at V and 2 bases at J, with 17 bases between. The CDR3 loop reads CASSLGNRRPINTGELFF. Written as DNA, the CDR3 is TGTGCCAGCAGCTTAGGAAATAGGCGACCAATTAACACCGGGGAGCTGTTTTTT.

The chain recombines TRBV29-1 with TRBJ2-1; 7 nucleotides line up with TRBD2. This CDR3 region has 14 residues. The junction had 11 bases not matched to a gene; V was cut back by 7 bases and J by 5 bases. Germline CDR1 reads SQVTM; CDR2 reads ANQGSEA. CDR3 coding DNA: TGCAGCGGAATCCTAGCGGCTACCAACAATGAGCAGTTCTTC. Protein: CSGILAATNNEQFF.